This T cell receptor beta chain was recorded in a study of T cell repertoires in cytomegalovirus infection (dated by TCRdb to about 2019). About the investigation overall: The HLA type of each donor mattered for the analysis, because public TCR beta signatures pointed to carriage of CMV infection along with the matching HLA type. Points the paper makes about the study in general: The ex vivo response was dominated by HLA-C-restricted CMV-specific TCR beta clonotypes, which also provided the single most frequent clonotype in two of eight donors. Cumulative frequency of public TCR beta family members discriminated carriers of CMV infection plus the relevant HLA type in this cohort and an independent approximately 350-donor cohort.

This clonotype was found a few times. What antigen it recognizes has not been identified. No much larger clonotype is one base removed from it; base qualities were not supplied. The CDR3 numbers 16 residues from cysteine through phenylalanine. Only CDR3 DNA is held: 48 bases, read in frame from base 1. Relative to germline, V is 0 bases shorter and J is 4 bases shorter, with 13 bases between their ends. Sequencing took place on an Illumina HiSeq 1500. Clones were called with MiXCR by TCRdb after fastp trimmed the public reads at Q25, and only in-frame beta chains were retained. One record per CDR3 amino acid sequence lists the most common genes and DNA. Present in this sample are about 130,000 distinct CDR3 sequences, roughly 8.2% of which were seen just once. In total, the top ten clones hold about 9.5% of the sample.

The sample was PBMCs. The clonotype was recovered from a human donor in good health (CMV status not recorded). Some clones in this sample may be carry-over from other donors' samples. This chain is built from TRBV23-1 and TRBJ1-5, with no confidently assigned D gene. TRBV23-1 is filed as an ORF, its function uncertain. The sequenced DNA is TGCGCCAGCAGTCAATCCTCAAGGTTTCTGAATCAGCCCCAGCATTTT. Its translation reads: CASSQSSRFLNQPQHF.